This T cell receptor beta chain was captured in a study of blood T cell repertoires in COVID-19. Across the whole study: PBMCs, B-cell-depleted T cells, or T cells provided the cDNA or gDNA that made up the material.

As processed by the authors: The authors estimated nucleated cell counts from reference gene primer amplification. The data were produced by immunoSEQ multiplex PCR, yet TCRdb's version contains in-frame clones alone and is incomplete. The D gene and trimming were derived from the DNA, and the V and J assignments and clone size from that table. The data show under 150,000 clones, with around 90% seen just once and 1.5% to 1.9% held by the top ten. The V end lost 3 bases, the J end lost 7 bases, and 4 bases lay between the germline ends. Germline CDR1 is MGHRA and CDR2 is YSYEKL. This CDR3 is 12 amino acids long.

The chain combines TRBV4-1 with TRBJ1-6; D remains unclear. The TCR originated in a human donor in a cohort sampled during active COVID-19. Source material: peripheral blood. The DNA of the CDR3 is TGCGCCAGCAGCCATTTAAATTCACCCCTCCACTTT. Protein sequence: CASSHLNSPLHF.